The 21 T cell receptor beta chains below all came from one sample that was sequenced in a study of control samples from healthy donors and cancer patients. Clones were read by immunoSEQ multiplex PCR, and TCRdb kept only the in-frame ones, dropping some. The data show approximately 150,000 clones, with around 90% seen just once and 2% to 2.5% held by the top ten. The specimen sequenced was blood. The origin of the receptors is a woman aged 40 to 50 in good health.

The V and J genes are TRBV11-2 and TRBJ2-5; D may match TRBD1 or TRBD2 (5 bases each). Germline CDR1 and CDR2: SGHAT and FQNNGV. V lost 0 bases and J lost 10, with 24 bases in between. The CDR3 is 17 residues long. The CDR3 sequence is CASSLDRGLEGRKDQYF. The CDR3 coding sequence is TGTGCCAGCAGCTTAGATCGAGGGTTAGAGGGACGCAAGGACCAGTACTTC.

The CDR3 DNA reads as TGCGCCAGCAGCTTCGGCACGAATGAAAAACTGTTTTTT. Residues: CASSFGTNEKLFF. The J gene is TRBJ1-4, the V gene TRBV5-1; unclear D gene. CDR1 is SGHRS, CDR2 YFSETQ, per germline. This CDR3 has 13 residues. V lost 2 bases to trimming and J lost 5 bases, with 7 bases between them. The full variable domain, its missing parts supplied by reference TRBV5-1 and TRBJ1-4, is KAGVTQTPRYLIKTRGQQVTLSCSPISGHRSVSWYQQTPGQGLQFLFEYFSETQRNKGNFPGRFSGRQFSNSRSEMNVSTLELGDSALYLCASSFGTNEKLFFGSGTQLSVL.

This rearrangement joins TRBV2 to TRBJ2-7; no clear D. This CDR3 is 12 amino acids long. Germline V gene sequence: CDR1 SNHLY, CDR2 FYNNEI. V was clipped by 3 bases and J by 4 bases, with 7 bases between them. The CDR3 nucleotides are TGTGCCAGCAGTGATTCCCTTTACGAGCAGTACTTC. It translates to CASSDSLYEQYF.

The J gene is TRBJ2-7, the V gene TRBV11-2; D possibly corresponds to TRBD2 (6 bases). Germline V lookup: CDR1 SGHAT, CDR2 FQNNGV. CDR3 length: 14 amino acids. V lost 4 bases, J lost 1 base, and 11 bases lay in between. In nucleotides, the CDR3 is TGTGCCAGCAGCTATTGGCGGGGATCCTACGAGCAGTACTTC. As protein: CASSYWRGSYEQYF.

As to this clone: Other nucleotide sequences from this sample produce the same CDR3. The rearrangement joins TRBV2 to TRBJ1-6, with a weak D call TRBD1 (6 bases). The CDR3 extends over 13 amino acids. Germline lookup yields CDR1 SNHLY and CDR2 FYNNEI. Trimming took off 6 bases at V and 8 bases at J, with 11 bases between the two ends. CDR3 protein: CASRGGPDSPLHF. CDR3 DNA: TGTGCCAGCAGAGGGGGACCTGATTCACCCCTCCACTTT.

This chain uses TRBV7-2 with TRBJ2-2; D perhaps matches TRBD2 (7 bases). The CDR3 has 14 residues. V gave up 4 bases and J gave up 7 bases, with 13 bases separating them. Per the germline V gene, CDR1 is SGHTA and CDR2 is FQGNSA. The CDR3, as DNA: TGTGCCAGCAGCTCCTGGGGAGGGGGCGGGGAGCTGTTTTTT. This gives the protein CASSSWGGGGELFF.

The chain uses TRBV11-2 and TRBJ2-5; 14 bases map to TRBD2. Germline trimming cut 4 bases from V and 0 bases from J; bases unmatched to any gene: 7. The germline V gene encodes CDR1 SGHAT and CDR2 FQNNGV. The CDR3 has 18 amino acids. The CDR3 nucleotides are TGTGCCAGCAGCTCCCGGACTAGCGGGGGGCCGTACCAAGAGACCCAGTACTTC. Translation gives CASSSRTSGGPYQETQYF.

V usage is TRBV19 and J usage is TRBJ1-5; no reliable D call. The length of the CDR3 is 14 residues. Germline CDR1 LNHDA, CDR2 SQIVND (reference sequence). Deletions cut 4 bases from V and 1 base from J, with 8 bases between. CDR3 region: CASSRGPSNQPQHF. The CDR3 DNA reads as TGTGCCAGTAGTAGGGGTCCGAGCAATCAGCCCCAGCATTTT.

The chain couples TRBV5-1 to TRBJ2-1; TRBD1 agrees at 10 bases. Losses at the gene ends were 3 bases for V and 5 bases for J; bases not matched to a gene: 5. The germline V gene has CDR1 SGHRS and CDR2 YFSETQ. This CDR3 contains 15 residues. The CDR3 DNA follows: TGCGCCAGCAGCTGGTCCGGGACAGGGGACAATGAGCAGTTCTTC. Protein sequence: CASSWSGTGDNEQFF. Using reference TRBV5-1 and TRBJ2-1 for the parts outside the CDR3, the full variable domain is KAGVTQTPRYLIKTRGQQVTLSCSPISGHRSVSWYQQTPGQGLQFLFEYFSETQRNKGNFPGRFSGRQFSNSRSEMNVSTLELGDSALYLCASSWSGTGDNEQFFGPGTRLTVL.

The rearrangement joins TRBV5-4 to TRBJ2-5, with D perhaps TRBD2 (5 bases). Trimming took off 9 bases at V and 4 bases at J, with 13 bases between the two ends. CDR3 length equals 12 residues. Germline CDR1 and CDR2: SGHNT and YYREEE (reference sequence). The CDR3 coding sequence is TGTGCCACCCAAGGAGGAGGAGAGACCCAGTACTTC. Its protein is CATQGGGETQYF.

This clone was detected once. The gene calls are TRBV15 and TRBJ2-2, with TRBD2 as a possible D gene (5 bases). CDR3 length equals 15 residues. V was trimmed by 1 base and J by 2 bases, leaving 8 bases between them. Germline-derived CDR1 and CDR2 are LNHNV and YYDKDF (reference sequence). CDR3 nucleotides: TGTGCCACCAGCAGAGGGGGAGAAAACACCGGGGAGCTGTTTTTT. Amino acid sequence: CATSRGGENTGELFF.

CDR3 nucleotide sequence: TGTGCCACCAGTCAGGAAGAGCTCTACTACGAGCAGTACTTC. It is translated as CATSQEELYYEQYF. The chain recombines TRBV24-1 with TRBJ2-7; D gene ambiguous. V was shortened by 6 bases and J by 3 bases, with 14 bases between the two germline ends. The germline gives CDR1 KGHDR, CDR2 SFDVKD. The CDR3 is 14 residues long.

The V and J genes are TRBV28 and TRBJ1-2; 7 nucleotides match TRBD1. Germline V lookup: CDR1 MDHEN, CDR2 SYDVKM. This CDR3 comprises 13 residues. Losses at the gene ends were 6 bases for V and 6 bases for J; bases not matched to a gene: 7. CDR3 protein: CASRTGTWDGYTF. Written as DNA, the CDR3 is TGTGCCAGCAGGACAGGGACATGGGATGGCTACACCTTC.

The J gene is TRBJ1-2, the V gene TRBV6-5; TRBD1 might be the D (5 bases). The V gene's germline CDR1 is MNHEY and CDR2 SVGAGI. The V gene lost 1 base and the J gene lost 7 bases, with 10 bases spanning the gap. The CDR3 runs to 13 residues. The CDR3, as DNA: TGTGCCAGCAGTTACTGGGGCGGAGCTGGCTACACCTTC. Translation gives CASSYWGGAGYTF.

The chain has TRBV5-1 and TRBJ2-3, with 7 bases fitting TRBD1. V shed 4 bases and J 2 bases; nucleotides not matched to a gene: 7. The CDR3 totals 15 residues. Germline CDR1 reads SGHRS; CDR2 reads YFSETQ. The CDR3 coding sequence is TGCGCCAGCAGCCTGACAGGGTTTCTCACAGATACGCAGTATTTT. Protein sequence: CASSLTGFLTDTQYF.

This rearrangement joins TRBV5-4 to TRBJ2-5; 8 nucleotides agree with TRBD2. The V and J ends lost 3 bases and 5 bases, in that order; junction bases with no gene match: 9. Germline loops: CDR1 SGHNT, CDR2 YYREEE (reference sequence). The CDR3 has 15 residues. DNA of the CDR3: TGTGCCAGCAGCTCCCCCGGGGGGGCCGGGGAGACCCAGTACTTC. Translating gives CASSSPGGAGETQYF.

The chain recombines TRBV11-2 with TRBJ1-4; D remains unclear. Germline V CDR1 and CDR2: SGHAT, FQNNGV. Deletions cut 1 base from V and 8 bases from J, with 5 bases between. CDR3 length: 12 residues. The CDR3 spells CASSLVEEKLFF. CDR3 DNA: TGTGCCAGCAGCTTAGTTGAAGAAAAACTGTTTTTT.

The chain is built from TRBV5-1 and TRBJ1-1, with a weak D call TRBD1 (5 bases). Germline V gene data show CDR1 as SGHRS and CDR2 as YFSETQ. This CDR3 spans 13 amino acids. The V and J ends lost 6 bases and 3 bases respectively, with 12 bases between them. CDR3: CASIGVGDTEAFF. The CDR3 DNA reads as TGCGCCAGCATAGGGGTCGGGGACACTGAAGCTTTCTTT.

The chain links TRBV28 to TRBJ2-1; D is possibly TRBD2 (5 bases). V shed 3 bases and J shed 4 bases, with 10 bases lying between them. Germline V gene sequence: CDR1 MDHEN, CDR2 SYDVKM. The length of the CDR3 is 14 residues. This chain's CDR3 is CASSLEGSYNEQFF. The CDR3 DNA sequence: TGTGCCAGCAGTTTGGAAGGGAGTTACAATGAGCAGTTCTTC.

The V gene is TRBV20-1, the J gene TRBJ1-1; D gene unclear. This CDR3 contains 10 residues. V lost 3 bases to trimming and J lost 8 bases, with 7 bases between them. The V gene's germline CDR1 is DFQATT and CDR2 SNEGSKA (reference sequence). The DNA for the CDR3 is TGCAGTGCTAGGAGGGAGGAAGCTTTCTTT. The encoded protein is CSARREEAFF.

Only a few counts were recorded for this clone. The J gene is TRBJ2-3, the V gene TRBV5-8, with TRBD1 matching over 7 bases. The CDR3 extends over 14 amino acids. Germline V CDR1 and CDR2: SGHTS, YDEGEE. V was pared by 4 bases and J by 2 bases, with 4 bases of the junction left unmatched. The CDR3 nucleotides are TGTGCCAGCAGCATCGGACAGGACACAGATACGCAGTATTTT. Protein product: CASSIGQDTDTQYF.